This T cell receptor beta chain was profiled in a study of blood T cell repertoires in COVID-19. Turning to the study itself: Both acute and convalescent COVID-19 samples were obtained from the United States, Italy and Spain. Sample material is recorded as cDNA or gDNA derived from T cells, B-cell-depleted T cells, or PBMCs.

As originally analysed: By means of reference gene primer amplification, nucleated cell counts were estimated. Some clones are missing from TCRdb's copy, which holds only in-frame ones; the method was immunoSEQ multiplex PCR. For V, J and clone size, that table is used; D and trimming come from the DNA. This table holds 350,000 to 450,000 clones, about 91% found once. Followed over time, Seattle patients had been enrolled while infection was active. Germline V lookup: CDR1 KGHSH, CDR2 LQKENI. The CDR3 sequence is 15 residues long. The V segment lost 6 bases and the J segment 7 bases; nucleotides outside the gene matches: 9.

The sequenced sample consisted of peripheral blood. This chain links TRBV18 with TRBJ2-2; 9 bases are shared with TRBD1. The TCR sequence derives from a woman aged 40 to 55 with COVID-19, enrolled during active disease. The CDR3 coding sequence is TGTGCCAGCTCCCCGGGACAGGGCCTCGGCGGGGAGCTGTTTTTT. As protein: CASSPGQGLGGELFF.